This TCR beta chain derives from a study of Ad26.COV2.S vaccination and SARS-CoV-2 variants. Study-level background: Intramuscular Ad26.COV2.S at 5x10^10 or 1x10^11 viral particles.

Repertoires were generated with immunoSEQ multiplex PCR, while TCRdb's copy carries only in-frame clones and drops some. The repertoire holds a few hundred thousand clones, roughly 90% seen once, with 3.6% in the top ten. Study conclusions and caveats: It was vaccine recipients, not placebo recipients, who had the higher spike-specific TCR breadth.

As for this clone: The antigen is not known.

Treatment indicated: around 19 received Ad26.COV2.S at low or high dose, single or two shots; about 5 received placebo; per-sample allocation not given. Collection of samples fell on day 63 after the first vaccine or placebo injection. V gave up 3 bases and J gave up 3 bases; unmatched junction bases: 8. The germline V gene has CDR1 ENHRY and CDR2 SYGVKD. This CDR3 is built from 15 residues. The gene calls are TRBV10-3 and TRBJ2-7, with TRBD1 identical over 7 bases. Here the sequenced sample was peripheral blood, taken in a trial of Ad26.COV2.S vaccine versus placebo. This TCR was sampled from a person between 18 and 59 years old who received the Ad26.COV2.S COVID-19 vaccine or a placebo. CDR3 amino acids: CAISESTGLGYEQYF. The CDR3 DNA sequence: TGTGCCATCAGTGAATCGACAGGGTTGGGCTACGAGCAGTACTTC.